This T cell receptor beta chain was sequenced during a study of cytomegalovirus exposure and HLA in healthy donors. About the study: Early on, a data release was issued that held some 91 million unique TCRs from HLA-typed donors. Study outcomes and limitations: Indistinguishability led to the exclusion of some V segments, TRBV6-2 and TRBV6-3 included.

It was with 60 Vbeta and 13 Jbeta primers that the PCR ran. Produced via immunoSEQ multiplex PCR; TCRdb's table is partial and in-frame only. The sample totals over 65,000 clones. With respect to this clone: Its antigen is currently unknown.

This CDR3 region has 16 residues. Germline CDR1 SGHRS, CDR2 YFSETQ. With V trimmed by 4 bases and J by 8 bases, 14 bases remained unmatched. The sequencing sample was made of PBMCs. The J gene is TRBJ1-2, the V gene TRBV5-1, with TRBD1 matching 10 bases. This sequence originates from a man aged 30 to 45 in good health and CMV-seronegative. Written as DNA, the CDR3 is TGCGCCAGCAGCGGGGAACCCCGGGACAGGGGAAACGGCTACACCTTC. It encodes CASSGEPRDRGNGYTF.